The clone carrying this T cell receptor (beta chain) showed up many times. These data come from a study of neurological immune-mediated disorders. 5'RACE with 10-nucleotide random UMIs generated the cDNA. Each CDR3 protein is one row after TCRdb ran MiXCR on the 5' RACE reads. The repertoire holds roughly 30,000 distinct CDR3 sequences, with less than 8.5% as singletons. The TCR originated in a woman in her fifties or sixties in good health. The sequenced sample consisted of PBMCs.

The CDR3 reads CASSGLAGVGNTQYF. The CDR3 nucleotides read TGTGCCAGCAGTGGCCTAGCCGGGGTGGGAAATACGCAGTATTTT. The genes are TRBV2 and TRBJ2-3; the D gene is possibly TRBD2 (5 bases). The ends were cut back, 4 bases at V and 7 bases at J, with 18 bases in the middle. Germline V CDR1 and CDR2: SNHLY, FYNNEI. The CDR3 spans 15 residues.